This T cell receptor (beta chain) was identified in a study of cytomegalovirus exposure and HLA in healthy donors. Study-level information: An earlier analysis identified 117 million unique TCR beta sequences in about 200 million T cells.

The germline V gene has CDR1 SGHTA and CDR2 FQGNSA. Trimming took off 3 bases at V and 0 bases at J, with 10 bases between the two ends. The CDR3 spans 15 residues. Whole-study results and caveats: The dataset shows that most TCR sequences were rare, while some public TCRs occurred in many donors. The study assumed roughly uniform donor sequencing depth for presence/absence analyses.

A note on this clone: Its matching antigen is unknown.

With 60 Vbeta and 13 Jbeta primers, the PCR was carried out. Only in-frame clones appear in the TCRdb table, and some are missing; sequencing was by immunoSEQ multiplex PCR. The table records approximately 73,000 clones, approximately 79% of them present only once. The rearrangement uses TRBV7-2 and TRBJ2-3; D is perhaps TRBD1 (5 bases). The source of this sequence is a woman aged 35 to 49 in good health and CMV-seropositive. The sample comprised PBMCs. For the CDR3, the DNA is TGTGCCAGCAGCTTGGGGCCCGTTAGCACAGATACGCAGTATTTT. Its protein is CASSLGPVSTDTQYF. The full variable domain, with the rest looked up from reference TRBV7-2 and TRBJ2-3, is GAGVSQSPSNKVTEKGKDVELRCDPISGHTALYWYRQSLGQGLEFLIYFQGNSAPDKSGLPSDRFSAERTGGSVSTLTIQRTQQEDSAVYLCASSLGPVSTDTQYFGPGTRLTVL.